Listed below are T cell receptor beta chains from one sample, sequenced in a study of blood T cell repertoires in COVID-19. Sequenced by immunoSEQ multiplex PCR; TCRdb stores in-frame clones only, minus some. The sample has over 250,000 clones; under 90% are singletons. The sample comprised PBMCs or T cells enriched from blood (not recorded which). Receptors were obtained from a woman aged 60-75 years who had recovered from COVID-19. Each CDR3 is given with its conserved first and last residue. The D gene is left open where the match is weak.

>NA|TRBV7-9|TRBJ1-1
CASSFSAGGEAFF
>NA|TRBV11-2|TRBJ2-5
CASSLQGWGETQYF
>NA|TRBV5-1|TRBJ1-2
CASNLPGADGYTF
>TRBD2|TRBV7-2|TRBJ2-1
CASSLRPKREARYNEQFF
>NA|TRBV3-1/TRBV3-2|TRBJ1-2
CASSQDKGVGYTF
>TRBD1|TRBV19|TRBJ1-5
CASSPRHGQGVQPQHF
>TRBD1|TRBV4-1|TRBJ1-5
CASSQGRDRSSNQPQHF
>TRBD2|TRBV5-4|TRBJ2-5
CASSVRTSGGTGETQYF
>NA|TRBV20-1|TRBJ1-5
CSASSTVGGYQPQHF
>TRBD2|TRBV11-1|TRBJ2-1
CASSWEGRGTRDEQFF